This TCR beta chain comes out of a study of metastatic and nonmetastatic thyroid tumors. Study-level background: Peripheral blood and tumor or nodule samples from malignant and benign thyroid patients were compared.

General study points: Malignant thyroid tumors reportedly exceeded benign nodules significantly in TCR beta diversity, with the difference appearing in blood and tumor.

This clone was recorded at least ten times. Its antigen remains unidentified. Among the patients, none had received any treatment before thyroid surgery. Original analysis: For papillary thyroid cancer, a distant-metastasis classifier was constructed from CDR3 differences observed across clinicopathological groups. TCRdb re-called the PCR reads with MiXCR. The V and J calls here are based on TCRdb, not the publication. The repertoire has under 30,000 clones, 20% to 25% of them found once; the top ten carry about 30%. Germline assignment: CDR1 SNHLY and CDR2 FYNNEI. The CDR3 sequence is 9 residues long. V dropped 5 bases and J dropped 6 bases, with 2 bases sitting between them.

The origin of this receptor is a male donor with papillary thyroid cancer or a benign thyroid nodule (not recorded which). Some clones in this sample may be carry-over from other donors' samples. The V gene is TRBV2, the J gene TRBJ2-7; D not certain. Sample: blood. This CDR3 is CASSSEQYF. The CDR3 bases are TGTGCCAGCAGTTCCGAGCAGTACTTC. The whole variable domain, remainder taken from reference TRBV2 and TRBJ2-7, is EPEVTQTPSHQVTQMGQEVILRCVPISNHLYFYWYRQILGQKVEFLVSFYNNEISEKSEIFDDQFSVERPDGSNFTLKIRSTKLEDSAMYFCASSSEQYFGPGTRLTVT.